The next 8 T cell receptor beta chains were all read from a single sample in a study of T-cell reconstitution after alpha-beta-depleted transplantation in children. The TCRbeta library was prepared with unique molecular identifiers. TCRdb independently ran MiXCR on the PCR reads; one entry per CDR3 protein. This sample has around 450,000 distinct CDR3 sequences, with roughly two fifths found just once. Sequenced here: PBMCs, sampled before TCRalphabeta/CD19-depleted stem cell transplant. The receptors come from a girl under 10 years old with aplastic anemia, due to receive a stem cell transplant.

There are a few counts of this clonotype. The chain couples TRBV19 to TRBJ2-1; 7 nucleotides line up with TRBD1. V was pared by 0 bases and J by 6 bases, with 8 bases of the junction left unmatched. The CDR3 has 16 residues. The V gene's germline CDR1 is LNHDA and CDR2 SQIVND (reference sequence). This CDR3 is CASSIDPTGRFNEQFF. The CDR3, as DNA: TGTGCCAGTAGTATAGACCCGACAGGGAGATTCAATGAGCAGTTCTTC.

The sample holds a few counts of this clonotype. The rearrangement links TRBV10-3 to TRBJ2-6; 7 bases line up with TRBD1. V was clipped by 5 bases and J by 0 bases; unmatched bases: 7. The CDR3 is made up of 17 amino acids. CDR1 and CDR2 from the germline V gene are ENHRY and SYGVKD. The CDR3 nucleotides read TGTGCCATCAGTCGAAACCCAGGGGGCTCTGGGGCCAACGTCCTGACTTTC. The encoded protein is CAISRNPGGSGANVLTF.

This clonotype was recorded a few times. The chain couples TRBV4-1 to TRBJ1-4; 11 bases map to TRBD1. V shed 2 bases, J shed 2 bases, and the junction held 4 bases outside the gene matches. The CDR3 consists of 17 residues. The V gene's germline CDR1 is MGHRA and CDR2 YSYEKL. The CDR3 DNA is TGCGCCAGCAGCCAAATGGACAGGGGGCAGACTAATGAAAAACTGTTTTTT. This codes for CASSQMDRGQTNEKLFF.

Concerning this clonotype: A read error may be the cause here, since a much bigger clone is one base away. The chain combines TRBV10-3 with TRBJ2-7; D gene ambiguous. Trimming removed 6 bases at V and 0 bases at J, with 9 bases between. Germline V gene sequence: CDR1 ENHRY, CDR2 SYGVKD. The CDR3 is made up of 13 amino acids. The CDR3 reads CAIRSPSSYEQYF. The CDR3 DNA sequence: TGTGCCATCAGGAGCCCTAGCTCCTACGAGCAGTACTTC.

DNA for the CDR3: TGTGCCAGCAGCTTAAAACCCCATACCGGGGAGCTGTTTTTT. As protein: CASSLKPHTGELFF. This chain joins TRBV9 and TRBJ2-2; D unclear. The V end was cut by 4 bases, the J end by 5 bases, with 12 bases between. Germline CDR1 reads SGDLS; CDR2 reads YYNGEE. This CDR3 comprises 14 residues.

A few counts support this clonotype. The gene calls are TRBV4-2 and TRBJ2-5; unclear D gene. The germline V and J ends were trimmed by 1 base and 2 bases, with 8 bases remaining between them. This CDR3 is built from 14 residues. Germline V lookup: CDR1 LGHNA, CDR2 YNFKEQ. The CDR3 loop reads CASSQVAGQETQYF. For the CDR3, the DNA is TGTGCCAGCAGCCAAGTTGCAGGACAAGAGACCCAGTACTTC.

The chain joins TRBV5-1 to TRBJ2-1; D ambiguous. Trimming pared 0 bases from V and 2 bases from J, leaving 6 bases between. CDR1 and CDR2 (germline): SGHRS, YFSETQ. There are 14 residues in the CDR3. The CDR3 DNA follows: TGCGCCAGCAGCTTGGAGGCACCCTACAATGAGCAGTTCTTC. This gives the protein CASSLEAPYNEQFF.

At least ten counts were recorded for this clonotype. CDR3 in DNA: TGTGCCAGCAGCTTAGGCGGAGGGAGGTATGATACGCAGTATTTT. The encoded protein is CASSLGGGRYDTQYF. The chain uses TRBV7-2 and TRBJ2-3; maybe TRBD2 (6 bases). Germline CDR1 is SGHTA and CDR2 is FQGNSA. This CDR3 is 15 amino acids long. V gave up 1 base and J gave up 6 bases, with 14 bases separating them.